A selection of T cell receptor beta chains follows, all from one sample in a study of technical replicates of blood from several donors. Here immunoSEQ multiplex PCR was the method, and the copy in TCRdb shows in-frame clones only, minus some. This table holds some 94,000 clones, roughly 94% found once. Sample: T cells isolated from PBMCs. The origin of the receptors is a human donor in good health. CDR3s include the opening cysteine and the closing phenylalanine or tryptophan. Fields, in order: D gene, V gene, J gene, clone size, CDR3 DNA, CDR3 protein. A D gene is named only where the DNA matches it firmly. Clone size is given for some rows only: seen once, a few or many times, or a class if the clone is expanded.

-	TRBV5-5	TRBJ1-1	once	TGTGCCAGCAGCTTAGTCAGTATGAACACTGAAGCTTTCTTT	CASSLVSMNTEAFF
TRBD1	TRBV5-1	TRBJ2-7	-	TGCGCCAGCAGTTTGGACAGGCCGAGCTCCTACGAGCAGTACTTC	CASSLDRPSSYEQYF
-	TRBV4-1	TRBJ1-1	once	TGCGCCAGCAGCCACCCGGGAGTGCCGGCCGAAGCTTTCTTT	CASSHPGVPAEAFF
TRBD1	TRBV18	TRBJ2-3	-	TGTGCCAGCCCGCTTGTAGGGGGCGAAGGCACAGATACGCAGTATTTT	CASPLVGGEGTDTQYF
-	TRBV27	TRBJ2-1	-	TGTGCCAGCCATAGGGGCAATGAGCAGTTCTTC	CASHRGNEQFF
-	TRBV7-9	TRBJ1-1	-	TGTGCCAGCAGCGGACTAGGGGACACTGAAGCTTTCTTT	CASSGLGDTEAFF
-	TRBV30	TRBJ1-1	-	TGTGCCTGGATTTGGGGCGTTGAAGCTTTCTTT	CAWIWGVEAFF
-	TRBV15	TRBJ1-5	-	TGTGCCACCAGCAGACGACAGCAAAATCAGCCCCAGCATTTT	CATSRRQQNQPQHF
-	TRBV29-1	TRBJ1-1	-	TGCAGCGTTGAGGAGGGTGCAGGGAACACTGAAGCTTTCTTT	CSVEEGAGNTEAFF
-	TRBV19	TRBJ1-2	-	TGTGCCAGTAGTATTTCAGAGGGCGTTGTCTACACCTTC	CASSISEGVVYTF
-	TRBV7-3	TRBJ2-3	-	TGTGCCAGCGGAATCCAGGCTAACACAGATACGCAGTATTTT	CASGIQANTDTQYF
TRBD1	TRBV7-9	TRBJ2-7	-	TGTGCCAGCAGCTTAGGGGACAGGGGCTCCTACGAGCAGTACTTC	CASSLGDRGSYEQYF
-	TRBV6-1	TRBJ2-2	few	TGTGCCAGCAGCTTAGCCTGGCTAGCTCACGGGGAGCTGTTTTTT	CASSLAWLAHGELFF
TRBD2	TRBV2	TRBJ2-1	-	TGTGCCAGCACCATAGCGGGAGAGGGCTACAATGAGCAGTTCTTC	CASTIAGEGYNEQFF
-	TRBV2	TRBJ1-1	-	TGTGCCAGCTGGGGAGGGAGGGCGAACACTGAAGCTTTCTTT	CASWGGRANTEAFF
-	TRBV6-5	TRBJ1-4	-	TGTGCCAGCAGTTACGTCCGGGATGAAAAACTGTTTTTT	CASSYVRDEKLFF
TRBD1	TRBV28	TRBJ1-5	-	TGTGCCAGCAGGTTCTCAGGGGGCGGTAGCAATCAGCCCCAGCATTTT	CASRFSGGGSNQPQHF
-	TRBV11-3	TRBJ1-2	-	TGTGCCAGCAGCGCAAGGGAGGCCTACGGCTACACCTTC	CASSAREAYGYTF
-	TRBV21-1	TRBJ2-2	-	TGTGCCAGCAGCAATTATGGCCTAGCGGGAAACACCGGGGAGCTGTTTTTT	CASSNYGLAGNTGELFF
-	TRBV6-5	TRBJ1-4	-	TGTGCCAGCAGTTACTCGACTGGGGGGAACGAAAAACTGTTTTTT	CASSYSTGGNEKLFF
TRBD1	TRBV12-5	TRBJ2-3	-	TGTGCTAGTGCCTGGGACAGAGGAACAGATACGCAGTATTTT	CASAWDRGTDTQYF
-	TRBV28	TRBJ2-1	-	TGTGCCAGCAGTACCTCCGGGACACCTTTTGGTGAGCAGTTCTTC	CASSTSGTPFGEQFF
TRBD1	TRBV19	TRBJ1-5	-	TGTGCCAGTAGTCCGACGACAGGGGGTCAGCCCCAGCATTTT	CASSPTTGGQPQHF
-	TRBV14	TRBJ2-5	-	TGTGCCAGCAGCCCTTCCCATAGTACCCAGTACTTC	CASSPSHSTQYF
-	TRBV11-3	TRBJ2-7	-	TGTGCCAGCAGCTTAGATCAAGTTGGTAGAGCCTACGAGCAGTACTTC	CASSLDQVGRAYEQYF
-	TRBV20-1	TRBJ1-2	-	TGCAGTGCTAGTTTACAGGGTGGCTACACCTTC	CSASLQGGYTF
-	TRBV27	TRBJ1-1	-	TGTGCCAGCAGGCAACGGGGCACTGAAGCTTTCTTT	CASRQRGTEAFF
-	TRBV27	TRBJ2-5	-	TGTGCCAGCAGTTCCGTGGGAGGGGGAGAGACCCAGTACTTC	CASSSVGGGETQYF
TRBD1	TRBV19	TRBJ1-2	-	TGTGCCAGCACGACAGGGGGCGGCTATGGCTACACCTTC	CASTTGGGYGYTF
-	TRBV30	TRBJ1-3	-	TGTGCCTGGAGTGTTCTATCGGGAAACACCATATATTTT	CAWSVLSGNTIYF
-	TRBV19	TRBJ2-7	-	TGTGCCAGTGGGACTGCCGACTCCTACGAGCAGTACTTC	CASGTADSYEQYF
-	TRBV7-7	TRBJ2-1	-	TGTGCTAGCAGCTATAGAACCACAGGGAAGGAAGGCAATGAGCAGTTCTTC	CASSYRTTGKEGNEQFF
-	TRBV7-6	TRBJ1-1	once	TGTGCCAGCAGCTTAGTACAGGAGATTGGCACTGAAGCTTTCTTT	CASSLVQEIGTEAFF
TRBD1	TRBV6-5	TRBJ2-1	-	TGTGCCAGCAGTTACTCGAGAAGGGACAGGTCGTTCTTC	CASSYSRRDRSFF
-	TRBV10-3	TRBJ1-1	-	TGTGCCATCAGTGAGTATGCAGACAAAGCTTTCTTT	CAISEYADKAFF
TRBD2	TRBV19	TRBJ2-1	-	TGTGCCAGTAGTAGGGTTTCGAGCGGGAGTAGGATGTATGAGCAGTTCTTC	CASSRVSSGSRMYEQFF
TRBD1	TRBV4-2	TRBJ2-7	once	TGTGCCAGCAGCCCCAGACCGGGACAGGGGATATACGAGCAGTACTTC	CASSPRPGQGIYEQYF
TRBD2	TRBV6-1	TRBJ2-1	-	TGTGCCAGCCTAATAGGGACTAGCGTACACAATGAGCAGTTCTTC	CASLIGTSVHNEQFF
-	TRBV7-6	TRBJ1-1	-	TGTGCCAGCAGCCTCACCAGGGGATCTGAAGCTTTCTTT	CASSLTRGSEAFF
TRBD1	TRBV4-2	TRBJ1-4	-	TGTGCCAGCAGCCGAAGAGGGGGCGATACTAATGAAAAACTGTTTTTT	CASSRRGGDTNEKLFF
TRBD1	TRBV14	TRBJ1-2	-	TGTGCCAGCAGCCAAGGGCGGAGGACAGGAGGTGGCTACACCTTC	CASSQGRRTGGGYTF
-	TRBV7-3	TRBJ2-2	-	TGTGCCAGCAGCTGGGGACTCACCGGGGAGCTGTTTTTT	CASSWGLTGELFF
TRBD1	TRBV5-1	TRBJ2-3	-	TGCGCCAGCAGCGTGGACAGGGGGGAAGATACGCAGTATTTT	CASSVDRGEDTQYF
-	TRBV18	TRBJ1-3	-	TGTGCCAGCTCACCCCAAGGTCCAGGAACAAACACCATATATTTT	CASSPQGPGTNTIYF
-	TRBV7-2	TRBJ1-5	few	TGTGCCAGCAGCTTAGGGCGGAGTTTGGTGGATCAGCCCCAGCATTTT	CASSLGRSLVDQPQHF
-	TRBV25-1	TRBJ1-1	-	TGTGCCAGCAGTTTGGGGGGGGCCCTGCAGGAAGCTTTCTTT	CASSLGGALQEAFF
-	TRBV7-9	TRBJ1-4	-	TGTGCCAGCAGCTTAAGAGATGAAAAACTGTTTTTT	CASSLRDEKLFF